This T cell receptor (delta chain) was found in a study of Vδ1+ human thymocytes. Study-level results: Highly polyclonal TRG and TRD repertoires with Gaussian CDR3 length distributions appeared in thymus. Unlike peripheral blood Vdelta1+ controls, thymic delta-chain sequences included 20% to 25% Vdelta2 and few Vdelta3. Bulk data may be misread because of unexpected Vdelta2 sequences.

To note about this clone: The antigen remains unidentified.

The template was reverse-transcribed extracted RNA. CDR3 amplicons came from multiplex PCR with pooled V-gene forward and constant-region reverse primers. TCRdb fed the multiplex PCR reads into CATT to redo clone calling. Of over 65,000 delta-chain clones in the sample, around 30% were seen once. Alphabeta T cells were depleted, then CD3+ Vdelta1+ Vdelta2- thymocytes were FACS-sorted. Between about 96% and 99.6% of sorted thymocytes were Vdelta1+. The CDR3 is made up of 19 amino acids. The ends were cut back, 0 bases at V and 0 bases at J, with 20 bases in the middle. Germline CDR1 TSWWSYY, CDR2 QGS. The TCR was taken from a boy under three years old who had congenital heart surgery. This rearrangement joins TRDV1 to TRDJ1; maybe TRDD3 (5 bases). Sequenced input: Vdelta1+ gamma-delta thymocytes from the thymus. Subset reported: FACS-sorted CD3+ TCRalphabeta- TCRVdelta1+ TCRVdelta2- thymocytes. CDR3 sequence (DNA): TGTGCTCTTGGGGAACTGGGGGGGGTACGCGGAACCTACACCGATAAACTCATCTTT. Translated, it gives CALGELGGVRGTYTDKLIF.